The rows below give T cell receptor beta chains drawn from one sample of a study of cytomegalovirus exposure and HLA in healthy donors. The table came from immunoSEQ multiplex PCR; TCRdb's copy has only in-frame clones and leaves some out. Of more than 85,000 clones detected, about 80% appear once; the ten largest clones hold 1.5% to 2.5%. The source material was PBMCs. The source of these receptors is a man aged 40-49 years in good health and CMV-seronegative. Each CDR3 is given with its conserved first and last residue. The order of the fields is CDR3 length, clone size, J gene, D gene, V gene, CDR3 DNA, CDR3 protein. The D gene is left open where the match is weak. The size field is filled for only some rows; it gives once, few, many or a size class.

15 - TRBJ2-7 TRBD2 TRBV28 TGTGCCAGCAGTTTAAAGCGGGGGGGCGCCTACGAGCAGTACTTC CASSLKRGGAYEQYF
14 - TRBJ2-7 TRBD2 TRBV10-1 TGCGCCAGCAGTGATCATCCGGGAGGAAGTGAGCAGTACTTC CASSDHPGGSEQYF
16 - TRBJ2-2 TRBD2 TRBV2 TGTGCCAGCAGGGGCACTAGCGGGGCGAACACCGGGGAGCTGTTTTTT CASRGTSGANTGELFF
14 - TRBJ2-7 - TRBV5-4 TGTGCCAGCAGCTTGTCTGTGGGGGGAAACGAGCAGTACTTC CASSLSVGGNEQYF
15 - TRBJ1-6 TRBD1 TRBV5-1 TGCGCCAGCAGCTCCCGACAGGGTAGAAATTCACCCCTCCACTTT CASSSRQGRNSPLHF
15 - TRBJ2-2 TRBD1 TRBV5-1 TGCGCCAGCAGCTGGGGACAGGGTAACACCGGGGAGCTGTTTTTT CASSWGQGNTGELFF
16 - TRBJ2-4 - TRBV27 TGTGCCAGCAGTTTAAATGCGGCGGGGGCCAAAAACATTCAGTACTTC CASSLNAAGAKNIQYF
18 - TRBJ1-2 - TRBV7-9 TGTTCCAGCAGCTTAGGTGAAAGCGGGGCGTTAGCTAACTATGGCTACACCTTC CSSSLGESGALANYGYTF
16 - TRBJ2-3 TRBD2 TRBV18 TGTGCCAGCTCACCATTGGCTAGCGGGGGCACAGATACGCAGTATTTT CASSPLASGGTDTQYF
17 - TRBJ2-6 - TRBV2 TGTGCCAGCAGTGGTGAACAGGGAACGTCGGGGGCCAACGTCCTGACTTTC CASSGEQGTSGANVLTF
16 - TRBJ2-3 TRBD2 TRBV28 TGTGCCAGCAATCAGGGACTAGCGGGCGACACAGATACGCAGTATTTT CASNQGLAGDTDTQYF
14 - TRBJ1-2 - TRBV12-5 TGTGCTAGTGGTTCGTTCGGGACACTTTATGGCTACACCTTC CASGSFGTLYGYTF
14 few TRBJ1-2 TRBD1 TRBV28 TGTGCCAGCAGGCACGGGACAGGCACCTATGGCTACACCTTC CASRHGTGTYGYTF
17 - TRBJ1-2 - TRBV9 TGTGCCAGCAGCGTAGATTTAGGAGAAGGGGTCCCCTATGGCTACACCTTC CASSVDLGEGVPYGYTF
15 once TRBJ2-1 TRBD1 TRBV5-1 TGCGCCAGCAGCTTGGAGTACAGGGGCCACAATGAGCAGTTCTTC CASSLEYRGHNEQFF
14 few TRBJ2-2 - TRBV5-1 TGCGCCAGCAGTACTGGACAGAACACCGGGGAGCTGTTTTTT CASSTGQNTGELFF
15 - TRBJ1-6 - TRBV27 TGTGCCAGCAGTTTGGTCAGCTCCTATAATTCACCCCTCCACTTT CASSLVSSYNSPLHF
16 - TRBJ2-5 TRBD1 TRBV27 TGTGCCAGCAGTTTATACAGGGGCCAGTACCAAGAGACCCAGTACTTC CASSLYRGQYQETQYF
16 - TRBJ2-2 - TRBV5-4 TGTGCCAGCACCCAGGGGCGGACACCGAACACCGGGGAGCTGTTTTTT CASTQGRTPNTGELFF
14 few TRBJ2-1 - TRBV7-9 TGTGCCAGCAGCTTGGCTACGACTTCCAATGAGCAGTTCTTC CASSLATTSNEQFF
15 - TRBJ2-3 TRBD1 TRBV4-3 TGCGCCAGCAGCCAGCAGACAGGGTTTACAGATACGCAGTATTTT CASSQQTGFTDTQYF
15 few TRBJ1-2 - TRBV14 TGTGCCAGCAGCTCCCGCGTGGGGGGTAACTATGGCTACACCTTC CASSSRVGGNYGYTF
13 few TRBJ1-1 - TRBV28 TGTGCCAGCACTCAGGGAATGTACACTGAAGCTTTCTTT CASTQGMYTEAFF
15 - TRBJ2-7 TRBD1 TRBV7-2 TGTGCCAGCAGCTTAGCTGGGACAGGGGGGTTCGAGCAGTACTTC CASSLAGTGGFEQYF
14 - TRBJ1-1 - TRBV28 TGTGCCAGCAGTCCCCCGGGGGTGAACACTGAAGCTTTCTTT CASSPPGVNTEAFF
15 - TRBJ2-2 - TRBV5-1 TGCGCCAGCAGCCACTGGGTAGCGAGGACCGGGGAGCTGTTTTTT CASSHWVARTGELFF
14 few TRBJ1-2 TRBD1 TRBV5-1 TGCGCCAGCAGCTTGGGGGACAGGTACTATGGCTACACCTTC CASSLGDRYYGYTF
15 - TRBJ2-1 - TRBV4-1 TGCGCCAGCAGCCAACTAGGTCTTCTCTACAATGAGCAGTTCTTC CASSQLGLLYNEQFF
13 - TRBJ1-2 - TRBV9 TGTGCCAGCCGGAGTATCGCCTCCTATCGGCGAACCTTC CASRSIASYRRTF
15 - TRBJ2-7 - TRBV28 TGTGCCAGCACCGCCACCCCCGGGGGACCCTACGAGCAGTACTTC CASTATPGGPYEQYF
14 - TRBJ2-5 - TRBV28 TGTGCCAGCCGGCGAGGGACTTCCGTCGAGACCCAGTACTTC CASRRGTSVETQYF
16 few TRBJ2-1 TRBD2 TRBV7-9 TGTGCCAGCAGCCCCAGGACTAGCGGGGAGACCAATGAGCAGTTCTTC CASSPRTSGETNEQFF
15 - TRBJ2-7 - TRBV4-1 TGCGCCAGCAGCCAAGGCACCGGGATCTCCTACGAGCAGTACTTC CASSQGTGISYEQYF
16 - TRBJ2-3 TRBD1 TRBV4-3 TGCGCCAGCAGCCCGGGACAGGTGTCTCGGACAGATACGCAGTATTTT CASSPGQVSRTDTQYF
13 - TRBJ2-2 - TRBV11-3 TGTGCCAGCAGCCCTTCACTCACCGGGGAGCTGTTTTTT CASSPSLTGELFF
16 - TRBJ2-7 TRBD1 TRBV7-9 TGTTCCAGCAGCAGACCCGGGACAGGAACATCCTACGAGCAGTACTTC CSSSRPGTGTSYEQYF
15 - TRBJ2-7 - TRBV2 TGTGCCAGCAGTGAAAACGGACACCGGAGCTACGAGCAGTACTTC CASSENGHRSYEQYF
14 - TRBJ2-1 - TRBV18 TGTGCCAGCTCAACGTCGGAGACCTACAATGAGCAGTTCTTC CASSTSETYNEQFF
14 - TRBJ2-2 TRBD2 TRBV28 TGTGCCAGCAGTTGGACTAGCGGGATTGGGGAGCTGTTTTTT CASSWTSGIGELFF
15 once TRBJ1-3 - TRBV5-5 TGTGCCAGCAGCCAACAACGAAACCCAGGAAACACCATATATTTT CASSQQRNPGNTIYF
15 few TRBJ2-7 TRBD1 TRBV5-1 TGCGCCAGCAGCGGAGGGACAGGGGAAGTTGACGAGCAGTACTTC CASSGGTGEVDEQYF
18 - TRBJ1-4 - TRBV7-6 TGTGCCAGCAGCTTAGTGGCAGGGCAAGCCGCAACTAATGAAAAACTGTTTTTT CASSLVAGQAATNEKLFF
15 - TRBJ1-1 - TRBV18 TGTGCCAGCTCACCACGAGGGAGCTTGGACACTGAAGCTTTCTTT CASSPRGSLDTEAFF
16 - TRBJ1-6 - TRBV28 TGTGCCAGCAATATTCGGGGGGCACCATTGAATTCACCCCTCCACTTT CASNIRGAPLNSPLHF
13 few TRBJ1-2 - TRBV5-4 TGTGCCAGCAGCTTGGACAGGACGTATGGCTACACCTTC CASSLDRTYGYTF
13 - TRBJ2-7 - TRBV7-9 TGTGCCAGCAGCTTGACTCAAACCTACGAGCAGTACTTC CASSLTQTYEQYF
15 few TRBJ1-1 TRBD1 TRBV5-1 TGCGCCAGCAGCCCTGGACAGGTTTTGAACACTGAAGCTTTCTTT CASSPGQVLNTEAFF
10 once TRBJ1-2 TRBD1 TRBV20-1 TGCAGTGCTAGGACAGGGGGCTACACCTTC CSARTGGYTF
15 - TRBJ2-5 TRBD2 TRBV11-2 TGTGCCAGCAGCCCTCGGACTAGCGGGGGTGAGACCCAGTACTTC CASSPRTSGGETQYF
14 - TRBJ2-1 TRBD1 TRBV18 TGTGCCAGCTCACAGGACAGGACCTACAATGAGCAGTTCTTC CASSQDRTYNEQFF
15 few TRBJ2-3 TRBD2 TRBV27 TGTGCCAGCAGTAAAGGGGTAGCGGGGGGTGGTACGCAGTATTTT CASSKGVAGGGTQYF